The 32 T cell receptor beta chains below were found in one sample sequenced in a study of blood T cell repertoires in COVID-19. Data came from immunoSEQ multiplex PCR; TCRdb stores just in-frame clones and leaves some out. The repertoire includes about 130,000 clones, 75% to 90% of them detected once, and around 2.3% sits in the top ten. What was sequenced was PBMCs or T cells enriched from blood (not recorded which). The receptors were gathered from a woman aged 45-59 years who had recovered from COVID-19.

This rearrangement joins TRBV4-3 to TRBJ1-5; D gene unclear. Trimming pared 0 bases from V and 0 bases from J, leaving 12 bases between. This CDR3 is built from 17 residues. The germline gives CDR1 LGHNA, CDR2 YSLEER. The CDR3 DNA follows: TGCGCCAGCAGCCAAGAATTGGCAGACAATAGCAATCAGCCCCAGCATTTT. Translating gives CASSQELADNSNQPQHF.

The chain links TRBV24-1 to TRBJ1-1; TRBD1 matches at 7 bases. V lost 9 bases, J lost 4 bases, and 7 bases stayed unmatched. The germline gives CDR1 KGHDR, CDR2 SFDVKD. CDR3 length equals 13 residues. CDR3 loop: CATSEGAGTEAFF. CDR3 nucleotides: TGTGCCACCTCTGAGGGGGCAGGCACTGAAGCTTTCTTT.

This chain uses TRBV24-1 with TRBJ2-1, with 12 bases aligning to TRBD2. Germline CDR1 and CDR2: KGHDR and SFDVKD. V was clipped by 4 bases and J by 7 bases; unmatched bases: 7. CDR3 length equals 16 residues. CDR3 protein: CATSEAGTSGQNEQFF. CDR3 nucleotides: TGTGCCACCAGTGAAGCCGGGACTAGCGGGCAGAATGAGCAGTTCTTC.

V gene TRBV7-8 combines with J gene TRBJ1-1; 9 bases match TRBD1. The V gene's germline CDR1 is SGHVS and CDR2 FQNEAQ. The CDR3 spans 15 residues. J gave up 1 base and V 4 bases, and 4 bases lay outside the gene matches. The CDR3 DNA reads TGTGCCAGCAGCTCCTACAGGGGGCCGAACACTGAAGCTTTCTTT. Amino acids: CASSSYRGPNTEAFF.

The V gene is TRBV5-1, the J gene TRBJ1-1; D is unclear. Trimming shortened V by 0 bases and J by 4 bases, and 13 bases separated the two germline ends. Germline V CDR1 and CDR2: SGHRS, YFSETQ. The CDR3 is made up of 15 amino acids. The CDR3 spells CASSLAPPAGTEAFF. Here the CDR3 DNA reads TGCGCCAGCAGCTTGGCCCCCCCGGCGGGCACTGAAGCTTTCTTT. Full variable domain (outside the CDR3, taken from reference TRBV5-1 and TRBJ1-1): KAGVTQTPRYLIKTRGQQVTLSCSPISGHRSVSWYQQTPGQGLQFLFEYFSETQRNKGNFPGRFSGRQFSNSRSEMNVSTLELGDSALYLCASSLAPPAGTEAFFGQGTRLTVV.

The CDR3 loop is CAWSGQGIEQYF. CDR3 coding DNA: TGTGCCTGGAGTGGACAGGGGATCGAGCAGTACTTC. The chain combines TRBV30 with TRBJ2-7, with 8 bases lining up with TRBD1. With V trimmed by 1 base and J by 6 bases, 2 bases remained unmatched. There are 12 residues in the CDR3. Germline CDR1 is GTSNPN and CDR2 is SVGIG (reference sequence).

The chain combines TRBV7-9 with TRBJ2-6; D possibly corresponds to TRBD1 (5 bases). The germline V gene has CDR1 SEHNR and CDR2 FQNEAQ (reference sequence). The CDR3 loop spans 14 amino acids. The V end lost 5 bases, the J end lost 1 base, and 6 bases lay between the germline ends. CDR3 region: CASSRQSGANVLTF. For the CDR3, the DNA is TGTGCCAGCAGCCGACAGTCTGGGGCCAACGTCCTGACTTTC.

The J gene is TRBJ1-1, the V gene TRBV5-5; the match to TRBD1 covers 9 bases. Germline assignment: CDR1 SGHKS and CDR2 YYEKEE (reference sequence). CDR3 length: 14 residues. V lost 4 bases to trimming and J lost 6 bases; unmatched junction nucleotides: 7. The CDR3 nucleotides read TGTGCCAGCAGCCCGTACAGGGGGCTCCCTGAAGCTTTCTTT. Translating it yields CASSPYRGLPEAFF.

About this clone itself: The junction departs from the called germline gene at one end, perhaps through a read error. The rearrangement joins TRBV6-4 to TRBJ2-1, with 8 positions matching TRBD2. The CDR3 has 15 residues. From germline, CDR1 is MRHNA and CDR2 SNTAGT. CDR3 region: CASSVSGGSFNEQFF. The CDR3 DNA reads as TGTGCCAGCAGTGTATCGGGGGGGTCCTTCAATGAGCAGTTCTTC.

The chain combines TRBV6-5 with TRBJ2-3, with 9 bases lining up with TRBD2. With V trimmed by 6 bases and J by 10 bases, 11 bases remained unmatched. Germline CDR1 is MNHEY and CDR2 is SVGAGI. The CDR3 runs to 14 residues. CDR3 in amino acids: CASRASGTRGAQYF. The CDR3 bases are TGTGCCAGCAGGGCTAGCGGGACTAGAGGGGCGCAGTATTTT.

The chain is built from TRBV7-9 and TRBJ1-2, with D tentatively TRBD1 (6 bases). CDR1 is SEHNR and CDR2 is FQNEAQ in the germline V gene (reference sequence). The CDR3 consists of 18 residues. The germline V and J ends were trimmed by 5 bases and 0 bases, with 22 bases remaining between them. CDR3 residues: CASSPDRTAPKSNYGYTF. The CDR3 coding sequence is TGTGCCAGCAGCCCCGACAGGACAGCACCTAAATCTAACTATGGCTACACCTTC.

The CDR3 DNA sequence: TGTGCCAGCAGCTTACGGGCAGGGGACCATGAAAAACTGTTTTTT. Translated, it gives CASSLRAGDHEKLFF. The chain employs TRBV7-6 and TRBJ1-4, with D possibly TRBD1 on 6 matching bases. CDR1 and CDR2 from the germline V gene are SGHVS and FNYEAQ. The CDR3 covers 15 residues. The ends were cut back, 2 bases at V and 6 bases at J, with 13 bases in the middle.

The chain carries TRBV6-5 and TRBJ2-7; 8 bases map to TRBD1. J gave up 3 bases and V 9 bases, and 7 bases lay outside the gene matches. From germline, CDR1 is MNHEY and CDR2 SVGAGI. The CDR3 has 13 residues. The CDR3 bases are TGTGCCAGTCTACAGGGGGAGCGCTACGAGCAGTACTTC. Translating it yields CASLQGERYEQYF.

The count of this clone is one. The genes are TRBV5-1 and TRBJ1-2; D is unclear. Trimming removed 2 bases at V and 2 bases at J, with 4 bases between. The CDR3 spans 12 residues. Germline V lookup: CDR1 SGHRS, CDR2 YFSETQ. As DNA, the CDR3 is TGCGCCAGCAGCTTCCAGAACTATGGCTACACCTTC. It codes for CASSFQNYGYTF.

This sequence joins TRBV19 and TRBJ2-7, with TRBD2 matching 11 bases. This CDR3 has 16 amino acids. Looked up from germline, CDR1 is LNHDA and CDR2 is SQIVND (reference sequence). Germline trimming cut 1 base from V and 0 bases from J; bases unmatched to any gene: 2. The CDR3 DNA reads TGTGCCAGTAGTATAGGTGGGACTAGCGGCTCCTACGAGCAGTACTTC. It yields the protein CASSIGGTSGSYEQYF.

The chain carries TRBV19 and TRBJ1-5, with 8 bases fitting TRBD1. The CDR3 is made up of 15 amino acids. V lost 2 bases and J lost 4; bases outside the gene matches: 4. Per germline, CDR1 LNHDA and CDR2 SQIVND (reference sequence). In nucleotides, the CDR3 is TGTGCCAGTAGTATACAGGGGGCTGGAAATCAGCCCCAGCATTTT. It translates to CASSIQGAGNQPQHF.

The V and J genes are TRBV30 and TRBJ1-6; tentative D call: TRBD1 (6 bases). Germline assignment: CDR1 GTSNPN and CDR2 SVGIG (reference sequence). The CDR3 is made up of 18 amino acids. The V end was cut by 1 base, the J end by 7 bases, with 23 bases between. The chain's CDR3 is CAWSAGTNLLASNSPLHF. The CDR3 DNA reads as TGTGCCTGGAGTGCAGGGACAAACCTCCTGGCTAGCAATTCACCCCTCCACTTT.

The chain combines TRBV6-5 with TRBJ1-3; D is undetermined. From germline, CDR1 is MNHEY and CDR2 SVGAGI. The CDR3 loop spans 15 amino acids. V was pared by 2 bases and J by 1 base, with 9 bases between. CDR3 DNA sequence: TGTGCCAGCAGTTACACCGCGGCTTCTGGAAACACCATATATTTT. Amino acids: CASSYTAASGNTIYF.

V and J are TRBV11-2 and TRBJ2-7; TRBD1 aligns across 10 bases. The CDR3 contains 14 residues. Germline assignment: CDR1 SGHAT and CDR2 FQNNGV. V shed 6 bases and J 5 bases; nucleotides not matched to a gene: 7. The CDR3 sequence: CASRNRDRGHEQYF. The CDR3 DNA reads TGTGCCAGCAGAAACCGGGACAGGGGTCACGAGCAGTACTTC.

This chain links TRBV30 with TRBJ1-6, with 8 nucleotides matching TRBD1. The V segment lost 2 bases and the J segment 9 bases; nucleotides outside the gene matches: 9. The CDR3 has 15 amino acids. The germline V gene has CDR1 GTSNPN and CDR2 SVGIG (reference sequence). The CDR3 sequence is CAWSPRTGQSSPLHF. CDR3 coding DNA: TGTGCCTGGAGTCCTCGGACAGGGCAGAGTTCACCCCTCCACTTT.

CDR3 amino acids: CASSTLGTGRYNEQFF. The CDR3 DNA follows: TGCGCCAGCAGCACCCTTGGGACAGGGAGATACAATGAGCAGTTCTTC. The chain joins TRBV5-1 to TRBJ2-1, with 9 positions matching TRBD1. The germline V gene encodes CDR1 SGHRS and CDR2 YFSETQ. Germline trimming cut 4 bases from V and 4 bases from J; bases unmatched to any gene: 9. The CDR3 is 16 amino acids. Supplemented by reference TRBV5-1 and TRBJ2-1, the full variable domain reads KAGVTQTPRYLIKTRGQQVTLSCSPISGHRSVSWYQQTPGQGLQFLFEYFSETQRNKGNFPGRFSGRQFSNSRSEMNVSTLELGDSALYLCASSTLGTGRYNEQFFGPGTRLTVL.

This clone was observed once. The rearrangement joins TRBV3-1 (or the pseudogene TRBV3-2) to TRBJ2-7; 10 bases map to TRBD1. CDR3 length: 15 residues. Germline assignment: CDR1 LGHDT and CDR2 YNNKEL (reference sequence). V lost 3 bases and J lost 9; bases outside the gene matches: 11. The CDR3 is CASSHRGQGGLWQYF. The CDR3 DNA is TGTGCCAGCAGCCATCGAGGACAGGGGGGGTTATGGCAGTACTTC.

For the CDR3, the DNA is TGTGCCAGCAAGAAGATAGCGGGGGGAACAGATACGCAGTATTTT. This encodes CASKKIAGGTDTQYF. The V call is TRBV7-6, the J call TRBJ2-3; 10 nucleotides align to TRBD2. Germline V gives CDR1 SGHVS, CDR2 FNYEAQ. The CDR3 is made up of 15 amino acids. V dropped 7 bases and J dropped 3; count of bases not matched to a gene: 7.

The chain carries TRBV5-1 and TRBJ1-1; TRBD1 agrees at 8 bases. CDR3 length: 14 amino acids. Trimming took 6 bases from V and 6 from J; bases not matched to a gene: 10. Germline V CDR1 and CDR2: SGHRS, YFSETQ. CDR3 sequence: CASIGQGVSAEAFF. The DNA for the CDR3 is TGCGCCAGCATTGGACAGGGTGTCAGCGCTGAAGCTTTCTTT.

V and J are TRBV6-5 and TRBJ2-7; tentatively, D is TRBD2 (5 bases). Per the germline V gene, CDR1 is MNHEY and CDR2 is SVGAGI. V lost 0 bases and J lost 2, with 14 bases in between. This CDR3 comprises 16 residues. In nucleotides, the CDR3 is TGTGCCAGCAGTTACTCGTATTCTAGCCTAACCTACGAGCAGTACTTC. Translation: CASSYSYSSLTYEQYF.

J is TRBJ2-7 and V is TRBV5-1; D is ambiguous. The CDR3 is 15 amino acids. In germline, CDR1 is SGHRS, CDR2 YFSETQ. Trimming shortened V by 1 base and J by 3 bases, and 14 bases separated the two germline ends. The CDR3 sequence: CASSLSSGFIYEQYF. The CDR3 coding sequence is TGCGCCAGCAGCTTGTCATCCGGGTTTATCTACGAGCAGTACTTC.

The chain recombines TRBV7-2 with TRBJ2-7, with a possible D match to TRBD1 (6 bases). V was trimmed by 5 bases and J by 3 bases, leaving 11 bases between them. The CDR3 is 13 amino acids. The germline gives CDR1 SGHTA, CDR2 FQGNSA. The CDR3, as DNA: TGTGCCAGCAGCATACAACAGGGCTACGAGCAGTACTTC. Amino acid sequence: CASSIQQGYEQYF.

The J gene is TRBJ2-5, the V gene TRBV14, with 9 positions matching TRBD2. The germline CDR1 and CDR2 sequences are SGHDN and FVKESK. V was pared by 0 bases and J by 6 bases, with 8 bases of the junction left unmatched. The CDR3 covers 16 residues. CDR3 amino acids: CASSQDYAGGTKTQYF. The CDR3 DNA is TGTGCCAGCAGCCAAGATTACGCGGGGGGGACGAAGACCCAGTACTTC.

This chain connects TRBV11-3 to TRBJ2-2; possible D gene TRBD2, 5 bases. CDR1 is SGHNT and CDR2 is YENEEA in the germline V gene. The CDR3 spans 13 residues. With 4 bases removed from V and 5 bases from J, the gap between germline ends came to 8 bases. CDR3 loop: CASSSTGTGELFF. In DNA form, the CDR3 reads TGTGCCAGCAGCTCCACGGGGACCGGGGAGCTGTTTTTT.

The rearrangement uses TRBV6-2 or TRBV6-3 and TRBJ2-7; 9 nucleotides line up with TRBD1. The V gene end was trimmed by 4 bases and the J gene end by 4 bases; junction bases not matched to a gene: 11. Germline V gene data show CDR1 as MNHEY and CDR2 as SVGEGT. The CDR3 is made up of 16 amino acids. The CDR3 here is CASSLTTGTGPYEQYF. CDR3 nucleotide sequence: TGTGCCAGCAGTTTGACAACCGGGACAGGGCCATACGAGCAGTACTTC.

The chain combines TRBV3-1 (or the pseudogene TRBV3-2) with TRBJ2-7; 9 nucleotides line up with TRBD1. The germline CDR1 and CDR2 sequences are LGHDT and YNNKEL (reference sequence). The CDR3 totals 16 residues. V gave up 4 bases and J gave up 0 bases; unmatched junction bases: 7. The CDR3, as DNA: TGTGCCAGCAGCCGCCGGACAGGGGCAAGCTCCTACGAGCAGTACTTC. Translated, it gives CASSRRTGASSYEQYF.

This chain uses TRBV7-2 with TRBJ1-2; D is ambiguous. CDR3 length: 14 residues. V was clipped by 1 base and J by 4 bases, with 10 bases between them. The germline V gene encodes CDR1 SGHTA and CDR2 FQGNSA. The CDR3 sequence: CASSLEAATYGYTF. The CDR3 region has the DNA TGTGCCAGCAGCTTAGAGGCGGCCACCTATGGCTACACCTTC.